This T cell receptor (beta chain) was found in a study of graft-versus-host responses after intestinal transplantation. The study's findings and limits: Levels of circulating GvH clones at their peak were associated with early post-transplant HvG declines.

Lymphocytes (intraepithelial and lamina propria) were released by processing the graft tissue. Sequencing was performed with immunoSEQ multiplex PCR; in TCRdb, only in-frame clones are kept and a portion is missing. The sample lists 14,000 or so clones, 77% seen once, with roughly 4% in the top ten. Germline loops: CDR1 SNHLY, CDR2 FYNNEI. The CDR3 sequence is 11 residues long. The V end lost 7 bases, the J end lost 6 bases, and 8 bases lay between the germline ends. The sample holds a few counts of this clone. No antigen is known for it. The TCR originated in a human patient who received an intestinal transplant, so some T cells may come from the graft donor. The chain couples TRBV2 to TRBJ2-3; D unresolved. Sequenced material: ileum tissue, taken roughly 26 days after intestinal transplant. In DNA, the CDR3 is TGTGCCAGCACCGAGGCGGATACGCAGTATTTT. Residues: CASTEADTQYF.